This T cell receptor beta chain stems from a study of T cells after yellow fever vaccination. TCRdb fed the 5' RACE reads into MiXCR, producing one record per CDR3 protein. The table lists roughly 250,000 distinct CDR3 sequences, roughly 13% of them singletons. The junction had 9 bases not matched to a gene; V was cut back by 3 bases and J by 3 bases. The CDR3 contains 15 residues. Germline CDR1 is DFQATT and CDR2 is SNEGSKA (reference sequence). This TCR was recovered from a man aged 30 to 39 who received the YFV17D yellow fever vaccine. The input for sequencing was CD4+ T cells sorted from PBMCs, taken 45 days after the yellow fever booster vaccination. The chain joins TRBV20-1 to TRBJ2-7; 9 positions match TRBD2. CDR3: CSARESASGNYEQYF. Here the CDR3 DNA reads TGCAGTGCTAGGGAATCGGCTAGCGGGAACTACGAGCAGTACTTC.